The rows below give T cell receptor beta chains drawn from one sample of a study of cytomegalovirus exposure and HLA in healthy donors. Using immunoSEQ multiplex PCR, the repertoire was profiled, and TCRdb retains in-frame clones only, with some absent. This repertoire shows 150,000 to 200,000 clones, 70% to 80% found once; its top ten account for 9% to 10%. The specimen was PBMCs. The receptors stem from a man between 18 and 35 years old in good health and CMV-seropositive. CDR3s include the opening cysteine and the closing phenylalanine or tryptophan.

v_gene	j_gene	CDR3aa
TRBV4-2	TRBJ2-2	CASSQSGRATGELFF
TRBV12-5	TRBJ1-1	CASRLGANTEAFF
TRBV28	TRBJ1-2	CASSRGANYGYTF
TRBV6-5	TRBJ1-2	CASSEIVTGGYTF
TRBV5-1	TRBJ2-1	CASSPYVGGQGEQFF
TRBV6-6	TRBJ1-2	CASIRDSEDYGYTF
TRBV5-4	TRBJ1-1	CASSDPGTGLDTEAFF
TRBV27	TRBJ2-7	CASSSPHYASGRRYEQYF
TRBV19	TRBJ1-5	CASSIVSGQGTYQPQHF
TRBV6-5	NA	CASSLNRRTYEQYF
TRBV6-1	NA	CASRRQGSYEQYF
TRBV6-5	TRBJ1-2	CASTLTQGTSGYTF
TRBV27	TRBJ2-1	CASSFSSYNEQFF
TRBV6-1	TRBJ1-1	CASSDKTTGMRTEAFF
TRBV27	TRBJ2-2	CASSLGTSGTAGELFF
TRBV6-6	TRBJ1-5	CASSPGQGSNQPQHF
TRBV5-6	TRBJ2-7	CASSFRGGSIFSYEQYF
TRBV9	TRBJ1-1	CASSVVADTEAFF
TRBV27	TRBJ2-2	CASSPGTMLSPYGLFF
TRBV6-6	TRBJ1-4	CASRLGQGNEKLFF
TRBV28	TRBJ1-1	CASSVPLEGVTNTEAFF
TRBV6-6	TRBJ2-5	CAIGQTKDTQYF
TRBV5-1	TRBJ2-2	CASSLGLAGGTGELFF
TRBV15	TRBJ2-7	CATSRVDPQQGTPYEQYF
TRBV30	TRBJ2-7	CAWGDRSQYEQYF
TRBV7-2	TRBJ1-1	CASSLGSGLNTEAFF
TRBV30	TRBJ2-7	CAWGSGNSYEQYF
TRBV20-1	TRBJ1-1	CSALSVEAFF
TRBV27	TRBJ2-1	CASSFTSGGGNEQFF
TRBV6-5	TRBJ2-5	CASRDRGSSETQYF
TRBV28	TRBJ2-2	CASSLLIHTGELFF
TRBV4-1	TRBJ2-1	CASSQDPLTSGRYNEQFF
TRBV5-1	TRBJ1-2	CASSWGQGATWGGYTF
TRBV4-2	TRBJ2-2	CASSPATSGTSLPGELFF
TRBV30	NA	CAFSKRELAYEQYF
TRBV11-3	TRBJ2-7	CASSFPRAYEQYF
TRBV19	TRBJ2-7	CASSAGTGGYEQYF
TRBV7-9	TRBJ2-5	CASSLDGAGAGETQYF
TRBV28	TRBJ1-3	CASSRTTQDRDSGNTIYF
TRBV5-8	TRBJ2-7	CASSLELFFHEQYF
TRBV10-3	TRBJ1-3	CAISSVGNTIYF
TRBV11-2	TRBJ2-7	CASSFSGSYEQYF
TRBV5-4	TRBJ1-5	CASSLSGDSNQPQHF
TRBV4-2	TRBJ2-7	CASSPSRQSSYEQYF
TRBV14	TRBJ2-7	CASSPGTGHYEQYF
TRBV6-5	TRBJ2-7	CASSSGGVSYEQYF
TRBV2	TRBJ2-7	CARDAGTGIGEQYF
TRBV2	TRBJ1-2	CASSEELGRQGYTF
TRBV7-2	TRBJ1-1	CASSSTGGNTEAFF
TRBV4-2	TRBJ1-1	CASSQEDRENTEAFF
TRBV7-9	TRBJ2-6	CASSLARVPDVLTF
TRBV7-9	TRBJ2-7	CASSQTGGYEQYF
TRBV10-3	TRBJ1-2	CAITPEQITGYTF
TRBV7-9	TRBJ2-7	CASRKRQGLSYEQYF